This T cell receptor (beta chain) was sequenced in a study of OX40 agonist ivuxolimab in advanced cancers. About the study as a whole: Ivuxolimab was a fully human IgG2 agonistic monoclonal antibody targeting the costimulatory receptor OX40 (CD134). Partial responses occurred in three dose-escalation patients: two with cutaneous melanoma and one with hepatocellular carcinoma. Intravenous ivuxolimab was administered to patients every 2 weeks at six dose levels: 0.01, 0.1, 0.3, 1.5, 3 and 10 mg/kg. Prior anti-PD-1, anti-PD-L1 or anti-CTLA-4 therapy was permitted, and approximately 41% of dose-escalation patients had received checkpoint inhibitors. Peripheral TCRbeta sequencing was intended to test whether TCR sequence diversity was altered and clonal T-cell expansion was caused by ivuxolimab. Of the approximately 50 patients in dose escalation, some 20 had hepatocellular carcinoma, some 15 had melanoma, 9 had renal cell carcinoma and 9 had head and neck cancer. The paper reports the monotherapy dose-escalation portion (N of about 47 patients) of the phase I ivuxolimab trial. In the dose-escalation cohort, 75% to 90% of patients were male, and the mean age was around 65 years with a range of 23 to 79.

The paper as a whole reports these results and caveats: Antigen specificity was not determined for the clonally expanded peripheral T cells. Clonal expansion of both CD4+ and CD8+ blood T cells was observed from baseline to week 6 at doses 0.1 to 3.0 mg/kg. In the 0.1-3.0 mg/kg groups, partial responders had among the lowest normalized peripheral clonal expansion, particularly in CD8+ T cells. After ivuxolimab, CD8+ T cells had more expanded clones than CD4+ T cells on average. Low levels of normalized T-cell clonal expansion were also shown by some nonresponding patients.

As to this clone: This receptor's antigen is unknown. It has no much larger one-base neighbor in the sample; base qualities were not kept.

The trial excluded patients who had a history of autoimmune disease or were on systemic immunosuppression. Peripheral blood for TCR sequencing was collected from all dose cohorts at baseline, on cycle 4 day 1, and on cycle 7 day 1. The samples were taken from a phase I, first-in-human, multicenter, open-label dose-escalation trial of ivuxolimab. The trial enrolled adults with locally advanced or metastatic head and neck squamous cell, hepatocellular, melanoma or renal cell carcinoma. Before TCR sequencing, CD4+ T cells and CD8+ T cells from peripheral blood were sorted into separate populations. Genomic DNA was isolated from the sorted cells so that the TCRbeta CDR3 region could be sequenced. TCRbeta CDR3 regions were sequenced using the immunoSEQ Assay. The table was pulled from immuneACCESS by TCRdb, which kept in-frame rearrangements only. Such tables lose some clones; where checked, under half of the loss comes from unresolved V genes, and the rest has no known cause. The sample contains about 110,000 clones, approximately 90% of them found a single time. Approximately 0.48% of the sample comes from the top ten.

The germline V gene (reference sequence) gives CDR1 as SEHNR and CDR2 as FQNEAQ. Counted from cysteine to phenylalanine, this CDR3 has 16 amino acids. Only the CDR3 DNA stays, 48 bases, in frame from base 1. V loses 5 bases of germline sequence and J loses 5 bases, and the interval between the two ends is 21 bases. The sequencing used CD4+ or CD8+ T cells sorted from blood, collected in a trial of the OX40 agonist ivuxolimab. Recombination linked TRBV7-9 to TRBJ1-2; the D gene assignment is ambiguous. The source is an adult with an advanced solid tumor such as melanoma, head and neck, liver or kidney cancer. The CDR3 reads CASSKPPIERLYGYTF. The nucleotide sequence is given as TGTGCCAGCAGCAAACCTCCGATAGAAAGGCTATATGGCTACACCTTC.